This entry features one T cell receptor beta chain sequence. What antigen it recognizes has not been identified. Base-call qualities are not available, and no considerably larger clone is one nucleotide away. Blood RNA was extracted from unsorted whole blood using TRIzol reagent, and germline DNA was obtained with the DNeasy Blood & Tissue kit. Chronic HBV infection was present in the patients, and the patients were treatment-naive at sampling. Before surgery, 3 to 5 milliliters of peripheral blood were collected into K2EDTA tubes. This sample stems from a study of tumor-infiltrating lymphocytes in primary liver carcinoma (dated by TCRdb to 2016 to 2017). Concerning the study at large: Roughly 5 patients with histopathologically diagnosed primary liver carcinoma underwent surgical resection in China between late 2015 and March 2016. Hepatocellular carcinoma (four) or combined HCC and intrahepatic cholangiocarcinoma (one) was present in the five patients, who were three men and two women aged 30 to 69 years. The tumors of the five patients were staged as T1-T3 N0M0, with maximum diameters ranging from about 4 to 11 cm. Each sample produced roughly 3.5 to 8 million productive TCRbeta reads, and read depth showed no significant difference between tissue types. For each liver tumor, the study sampled five regions along with adjacent normal tissue and blood, and applied TCRbeta repertoire sequencing, expression microarrays and whole-exome sequencing. A total of roughly 35 specimens from 5 patients, comprising approximately 25 tumor regions, 5 adjacent noncancerous liver tissues and 5 peripheral blood samples, were covered by TCRbeta repertoire sequencing. High reproducibility was observed for the technical replicate repertoires, with mean shared-clone rates approximately 0.9 and correlation coefficients above 0.95. The investigation overall reported the following: Because only the TCR beta chain was sequenced and unpaired alpha chains were not captured, true repertoire diversity is likely underestimated. The study included only four to six patients, and the authors note findings should be validated in a larger study. A significantly larger repertoire fraction was made up by the top 250 clones in tumors than in blood (p = 0.039). Pairs of tumor regions showed greater repertoire overlap (mean 36%) than tumor-adjacent pairs (approximately 17%) or tumor-blood pairs (roughly 15%), which is consistent with antigen-driven expansion. Bulk unsorted samples precluded comparing CD4+ and CD8+ T cell repertoires.

A constant-region primer and ProtoScript II reverse transcriptase were used to reverse-transcribe TCRbeta-specific cDNA from about 500 ng total RNA. TCRbeta libraries were built with three nested multiplex PCR rounds, a slightly modified ARM-PCR procedure. The first two PCR rounds used multiplex TRBV1-TRBV30 forward primers with a Cbeta reverse primer, each for about 9 cycles. A final 25-cycle PCR with Deep VentR polymerase added sample barcodes and Illumina adapters. Before sequencing, amplicons between 200 and 500 bp were purified from gel using a QIAquick gel extraction kit. TCRbeta amplicons were sequenced on an Illumina HiSeq 2500 with 250-bp paired-end reads. In the source study's methods: Trimmomatic v0.33 was used to quality-trim the reads, and FLASH v1.2.11 was used to merge paired reads so that full CDR3 sequences could be recovered. MiGEC v1.2.1b assigned V, D and J germline segments to the rearranged TCRbeta sequences. Clonotype statistics and Shannon-Wiener diversity indices were computed with VDJtools v1.0.0. To cut down on sampling bias, every analysis after diversity analysis relied on just the 250 most abundant clonotypes from each sample. TCRdb applied fastp at Q25 and MiXCR to the public reads, then kept only in-frame beta chains. Identical CDR3 protein sequences are pooled into one entry, listed with their most common genes and DNA. The V and J calls and clone size are TCRdb's, not the authors'. Counted in this sample were a few hundred thousand distinct CDR3 sequences; approximately 54% of them appeared once. Over 15% of the sample belongs to the ten largest clones.

V and J are truncated by 5 bases and 1 base respectively, leaving an intervening sequence of 11 bases. In the germline V gene, CDR1 corresponds to MNHEY and CDR2 to SVGEGT. The CDR3 starts with the cysteine, ends with the phenylalanine, and has 15 residues. Left in the record is the CDR3 DNA by itself, 45 bases read in frame from the first base. The clonotype comes from a woman aged 25 to 39 with primary liver carcinoma and hepatitis B virus infection. The V and J segments used are TRBV6-2 or TRBV6-3 and TRBJ2-2; the D gene identity is not certain. The sequenced material came from peripheral blood. The CDR3 reads as follows: CASSMESVNTGELFF. The DNA reads TGTGCCAGCAGTATGGAGAGTGTGAACACCGGGGAGCTGTTTTTT.